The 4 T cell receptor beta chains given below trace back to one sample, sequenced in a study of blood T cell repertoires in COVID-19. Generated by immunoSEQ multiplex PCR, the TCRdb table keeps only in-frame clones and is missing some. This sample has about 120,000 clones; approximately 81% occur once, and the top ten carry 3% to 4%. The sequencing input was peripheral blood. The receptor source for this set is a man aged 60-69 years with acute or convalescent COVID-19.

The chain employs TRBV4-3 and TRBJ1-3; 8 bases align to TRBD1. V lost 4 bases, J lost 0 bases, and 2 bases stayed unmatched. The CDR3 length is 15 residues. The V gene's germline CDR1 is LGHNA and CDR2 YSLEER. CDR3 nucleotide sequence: TGCGCCAGCAGCCGGGACAGGAGCTCTGGAAACACCATATATTTT. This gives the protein CASSRDRSSGNTIYF.

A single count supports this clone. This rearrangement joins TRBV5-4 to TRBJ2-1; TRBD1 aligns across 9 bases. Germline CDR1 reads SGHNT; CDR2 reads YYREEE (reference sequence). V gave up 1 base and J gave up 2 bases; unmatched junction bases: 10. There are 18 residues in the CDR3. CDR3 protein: CASSLLGQGSVAYNEQFF. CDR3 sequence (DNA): TGTGCCAGCAGCTTGCTGGGACAGGGATCCGTCGCCTACAATGAGCAGTTCTTC.

The CDR3 region is CASSPRSGRSYNEQFF. The DNA of the CDR3 is TGTGCCAGCAGCCCCCGTAGCGGGAGGTCCTACAATGAGCAGTTCTTC. This chain uses TRBV9 with TRBJ2-1; TRBD2 aligns across 10 bases. V was clipped by 4 bases and J by 1 base; unmatched bases: 5. The CDR3 contains 16 residues. CDR1 is SGDLS, CDR2 YYNGEE, per germline. The variable domain in full, with the rest retrieved from reference TRBV9 and TRBJ2-1, is DSGVTQTPKHLITATGQRVTLRCSPRSGDLSVYWYQQSLDQGLQFLIQYYNGEERAKGNILERFSAQQFPDLHSELNLSSLELGDSALYFCASSPRSGRSYNEQFFGPGTRLTVL.

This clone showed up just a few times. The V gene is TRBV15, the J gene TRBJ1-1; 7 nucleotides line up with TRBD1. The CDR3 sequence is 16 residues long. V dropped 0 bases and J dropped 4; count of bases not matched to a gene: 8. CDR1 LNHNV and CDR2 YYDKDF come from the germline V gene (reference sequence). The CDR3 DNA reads TGTGCCACCAGCAGAGATCTAGGCAGGGGGAGCACTGAAGCTTTCTTT. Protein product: CATSRDLGRGSTEAFF.